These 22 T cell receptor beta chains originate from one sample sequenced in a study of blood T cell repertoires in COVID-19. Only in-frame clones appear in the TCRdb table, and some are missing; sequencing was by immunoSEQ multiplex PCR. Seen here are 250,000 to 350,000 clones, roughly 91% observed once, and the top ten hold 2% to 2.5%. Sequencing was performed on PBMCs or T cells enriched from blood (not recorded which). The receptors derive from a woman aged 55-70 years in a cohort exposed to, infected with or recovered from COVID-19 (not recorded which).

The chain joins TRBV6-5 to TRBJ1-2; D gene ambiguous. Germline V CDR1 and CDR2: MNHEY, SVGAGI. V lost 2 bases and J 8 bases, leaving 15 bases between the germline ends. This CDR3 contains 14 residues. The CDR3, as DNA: TGTGCCAGCAGTTACAGAGAGGGATCTCTGGGCTACACCTTC. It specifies CASSYREGSLGYTF.

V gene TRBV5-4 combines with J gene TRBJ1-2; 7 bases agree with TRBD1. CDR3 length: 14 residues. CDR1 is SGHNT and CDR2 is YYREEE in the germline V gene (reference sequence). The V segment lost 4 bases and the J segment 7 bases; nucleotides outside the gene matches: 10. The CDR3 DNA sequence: TGTGCCAGCAGCCTCCCCGGGGCAGGGGGTGGCTACACCTTC. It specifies CASSLPGAGGGYTF.

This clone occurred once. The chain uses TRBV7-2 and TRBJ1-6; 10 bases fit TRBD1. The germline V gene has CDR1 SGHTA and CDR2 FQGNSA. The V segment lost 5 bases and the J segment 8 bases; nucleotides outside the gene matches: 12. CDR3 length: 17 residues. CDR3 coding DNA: TGTGCCAGCAGCACATTTTCGGCCGGGACAGGGGATTCACCCCTCCACTTT. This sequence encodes CASSTFSAGTGDSPLHF.

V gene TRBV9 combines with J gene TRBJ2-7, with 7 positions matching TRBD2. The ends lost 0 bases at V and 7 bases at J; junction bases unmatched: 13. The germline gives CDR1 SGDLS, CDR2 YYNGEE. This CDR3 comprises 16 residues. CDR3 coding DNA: TGTGCCAGCAGCGTAGGCGGTGGTGGGAGGGCCCAAGAGCAGTACTTC. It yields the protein CASSVGGGGRAQEQYF.

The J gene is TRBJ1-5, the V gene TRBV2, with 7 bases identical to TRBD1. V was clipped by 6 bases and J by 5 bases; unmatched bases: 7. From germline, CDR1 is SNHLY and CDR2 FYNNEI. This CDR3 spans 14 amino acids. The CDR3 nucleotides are TGTGCCAGCAGATACACAGGGGTAGATCAGCCCCAGCATTTT. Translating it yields CASRYTGVDQPQHF.

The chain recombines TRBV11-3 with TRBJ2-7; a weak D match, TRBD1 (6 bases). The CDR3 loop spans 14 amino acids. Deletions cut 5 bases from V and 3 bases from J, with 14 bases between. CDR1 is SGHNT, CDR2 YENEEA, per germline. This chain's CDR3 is CASSQGTGRYEQYF. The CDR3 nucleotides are TGTGCCAGCAGCCAAGGAACAGGGCGCTACGAGCAGTACTTC.

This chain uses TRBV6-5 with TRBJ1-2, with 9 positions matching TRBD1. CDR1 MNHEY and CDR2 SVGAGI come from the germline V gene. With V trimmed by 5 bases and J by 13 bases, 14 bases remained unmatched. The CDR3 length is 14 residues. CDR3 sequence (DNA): TGTGCCAGCAGTCCCGGACAGGGGAACGCCTCCCCCACCTTC. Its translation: CASSPGQGNASPTF.

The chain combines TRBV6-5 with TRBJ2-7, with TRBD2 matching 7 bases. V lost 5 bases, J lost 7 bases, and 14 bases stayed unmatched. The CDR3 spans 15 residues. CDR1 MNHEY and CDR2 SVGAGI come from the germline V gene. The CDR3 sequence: CASSRPRAGGREQYF. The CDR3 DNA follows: TGTGCCAGCAGTCGACCCAGGGCCGGGGGGAGAGAGCAGTACTTC.

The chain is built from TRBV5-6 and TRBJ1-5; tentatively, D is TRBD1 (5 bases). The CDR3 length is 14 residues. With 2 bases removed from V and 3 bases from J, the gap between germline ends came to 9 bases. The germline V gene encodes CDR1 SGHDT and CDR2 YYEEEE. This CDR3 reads CASSFAGFNQPQHF. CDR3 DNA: TGTGCCAGCAGCTTTGCAGGGTTCAATCAGCCCCAGCATTTT.

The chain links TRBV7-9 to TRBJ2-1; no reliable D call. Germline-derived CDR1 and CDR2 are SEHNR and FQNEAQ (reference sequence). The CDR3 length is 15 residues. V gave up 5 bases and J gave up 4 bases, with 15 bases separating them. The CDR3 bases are TGTGCCAGCAGCCTAGAAAGCGCCGGATACAATGAGCAGTTCTTC. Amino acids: CASSLESAGYNEQFF. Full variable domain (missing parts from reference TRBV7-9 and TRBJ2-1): DTGVSQNPRHKITKRGQNVTFRCDPISEHNRLYWYRQTLGQGPEFLTYFQNEAQLEKSRLLSDRFSAERPKGSFSTLEIQRTEQGDSAMYLCASSLESAGYNEQFFGPGTRLTVL.

The CDR3 nucleotides read TGTGCCAGCAGCGTAGGGGAGGGGAGGACTGGGGCCAACGTCCTGACTTTC. Encoded protein: CASSVGEGRTGANVLTF. The genes are TRBV9 and TRBJ2-6; TRBD2 agrees at 7 bases. Per germline, CDR1 SGDLS and CDR2 YYNGEE. V lost 0 bases and J lost 2; bases outside the gene matches: 5. The CDR3 is 17 residues long.

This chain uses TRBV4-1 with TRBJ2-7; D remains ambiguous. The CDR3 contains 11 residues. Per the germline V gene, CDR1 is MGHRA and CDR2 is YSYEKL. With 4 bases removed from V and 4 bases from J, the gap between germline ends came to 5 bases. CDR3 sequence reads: CASSLNYEQYF. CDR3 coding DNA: TGCGCCAGCAGCCTAAATTACGAGCAGTACTTC.

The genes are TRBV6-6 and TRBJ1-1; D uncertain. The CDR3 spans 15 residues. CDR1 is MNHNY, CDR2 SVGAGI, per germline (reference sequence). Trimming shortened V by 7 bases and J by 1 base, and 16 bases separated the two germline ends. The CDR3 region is CASMNFAGRNTEAFF. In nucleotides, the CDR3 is TGTGCCAGCATGAACTTTGCAGGCCGGAACACTGAAGCTTTCTTT.

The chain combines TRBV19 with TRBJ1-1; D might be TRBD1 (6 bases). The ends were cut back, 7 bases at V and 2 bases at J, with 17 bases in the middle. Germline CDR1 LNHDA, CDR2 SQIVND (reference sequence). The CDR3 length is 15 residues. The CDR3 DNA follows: TGTGCCAGTAAGAGAGGACAGCTCCGAAACACTGAAGCTTTCTTT. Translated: CASKRGQLRNTEAFF.

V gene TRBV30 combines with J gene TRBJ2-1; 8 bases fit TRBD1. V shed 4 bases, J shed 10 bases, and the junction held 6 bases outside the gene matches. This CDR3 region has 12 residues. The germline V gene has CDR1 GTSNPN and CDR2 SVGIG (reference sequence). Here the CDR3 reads CAWTRGRGEQFF. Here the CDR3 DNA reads TGTGCCTGGACCAGGGGGCGTGGGGAGCAGTTCTTC. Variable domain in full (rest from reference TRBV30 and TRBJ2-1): SQTIHQWPATLVQPVGSPLSLECTVEGTSNPNLYWYRQAAGRGLQLLFYSVGIGQISSEVPQNLSASRPQDRQFILSSKKLLLSDSGFYLCAWTRGRGEQFFGPGTRLTVL.

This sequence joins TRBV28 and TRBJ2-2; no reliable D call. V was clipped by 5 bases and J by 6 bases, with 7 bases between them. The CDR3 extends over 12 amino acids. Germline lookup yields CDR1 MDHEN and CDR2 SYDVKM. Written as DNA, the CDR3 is TGTGCCAGCAGTCCCCGTGCCGGGGAGCTGTTTTTT. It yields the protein CASSPRAGELFF.

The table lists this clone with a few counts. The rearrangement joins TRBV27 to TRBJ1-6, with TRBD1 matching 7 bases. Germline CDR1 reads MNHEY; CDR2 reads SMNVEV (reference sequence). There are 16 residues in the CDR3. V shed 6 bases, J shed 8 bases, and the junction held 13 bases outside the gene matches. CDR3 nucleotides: TGTGCCAGCAGCCCGGCGGACAGGAGGGGGGATTCACCCCTCCACTTT. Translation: CASSPADRRGDSPLHF.

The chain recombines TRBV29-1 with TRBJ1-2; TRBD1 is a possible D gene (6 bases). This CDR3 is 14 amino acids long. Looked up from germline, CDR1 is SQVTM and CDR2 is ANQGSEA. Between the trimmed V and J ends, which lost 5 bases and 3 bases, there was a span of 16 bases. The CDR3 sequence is CSVPGRDTYYGYTF. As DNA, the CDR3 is TGCAGCGTTCCCGGACGGGACACCTACTATGGCTACACCTTC.

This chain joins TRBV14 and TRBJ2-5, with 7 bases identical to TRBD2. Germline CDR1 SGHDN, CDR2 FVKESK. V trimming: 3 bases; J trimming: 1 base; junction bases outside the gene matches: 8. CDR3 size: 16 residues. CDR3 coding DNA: TGTGCCAGCAGCCAGCTCGGGGGAGGGCCCCAAGAGACCCAGTACTTC. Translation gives CASSQLGGGPQETQYF. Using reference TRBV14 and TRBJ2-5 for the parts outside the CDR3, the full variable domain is EAGVTQFPSHSVIEKGQTVTLRCDPISGHDNLYWYRRVMGKEIKFLLHFVKESKQDESGMPNNRFLAERTGGTYSTLKVQPAELEDSGVYFCASSQLGGGPQETQYFGPGTRLLVL.

The CDR3 loop is CASSQDPTGGRIQYF. Written as DNA, the CDR3 is TGTGCCAGCAGCCAAGACCCGACTGGCGGGAGGATACAGTACTTC. V is TRBV3-1 (or the pseudogene TRBV3-2) and J is TRBJ2-7; 8 positions agree with TRBD2. The CDR3 is 15 amino acids. The germline gives CDR1 LGHDT, CDR2 YNNKEL (reference sequence). The V and J ends lost 0 bases and 10 bases, in that order; junction bases with no gene match: 11.

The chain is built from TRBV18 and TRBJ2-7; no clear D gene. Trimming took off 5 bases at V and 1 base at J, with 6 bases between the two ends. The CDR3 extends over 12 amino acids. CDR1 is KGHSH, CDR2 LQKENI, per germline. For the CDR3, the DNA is TGTGCCAGCTCAGGTGCGTCCTACGAGCAGTACTTC. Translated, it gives CASSGASYEQYF.

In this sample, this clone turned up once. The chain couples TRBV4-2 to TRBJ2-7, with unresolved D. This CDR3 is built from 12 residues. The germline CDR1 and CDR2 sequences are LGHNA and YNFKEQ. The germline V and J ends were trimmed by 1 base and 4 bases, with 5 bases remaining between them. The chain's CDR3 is CASSQVGYEQYF. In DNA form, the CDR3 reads TGTGCCAGCAGCCAAGTCGGGTACGAGCAGTACTTC.